One and the same sample provided the 13 T cell receptor beta chains below, sequenced in a study of shared clonotypes between healthy human individuals. Using immunoSEQ multiplex PCR, the repertoire was profiled, and TCRdb retains in-frame clones only, with some absent. The sample has around 720,000 clones; about 80% are singletons. The sample consisted of memory CD4+ T cells sorted from blood. The subset denotes: CD45RA-negative fraction. Every receptor here comes from a young woman in good health.

Remarks on this clone: A read error may account for a junction end that differs from germline. The chain is built from TRBV5-1 and TRBJ2-7; D may match TRBD1 or TRBD2 (7 bases each). Germline assignment: CDR1 SGHRS and CDR2 YFSETQ. The CDR3 consists of 14 residues. CDR3 nucleotides: TGCGCCGGCAGCAGCGGGACAGAAGGGCTCGAGCAGTACTTC. Protein sequence: CAGSSGTEGLEQYF.

At least ten counts were recorded for this clone. This chain joins TRBV12-2 and TRBJ2-7; the table gives TRBD1 as D, unverified against the DNA. TRBV12-2 is described as a pseudogene. CDR3 length: 17 amino acids. The CDR3 nucleotides are TGTGCAAGTCGCTTTGAGAACCGGGACAGGGGGTGGAACGAGCAGTACTTC. It is translated as CASRFENRDRGWNEQYF.

CDR3 protein: CASSLRGLAGDTYEQYF. The CDR3 nucleotides read TGTGCCAGCAGCCTAAGAGGACTAGCGGGAGACACCTACGAGCAGTACTTC. This rearrangement joins TRBV7-3 to TRBJ2-7; TRBD2 matches 13 bases. The V gene end was trimmed by 5 bases and the J gene end by 2 bases; junction bases not matched to a gene: 9. Germline values: CDR1 SGHTA, CDR2 FQGTGA. The CDR3 extends over 17 amino acids. Filled out from reference TRBV7-3 and TRBJ2-7, the complete variable domain reads GAGVSQTPSNKVTEKGKYVELRCDPISGHTALYWYRQSLGQGPEFLIYFQGTGAADDSGLPNDRFFAVRPEGSVSTLKIQRTERGDSAVYLCASSLRGLAGDTYEQYFGPGTRLTVT.

This chain connects TRBV5-4 to TRBJ2-5; D uncertain. CDR1 and CDR2 from the germline V gene are SGHNT and YYREEE (reference sequence). V lost 4 bases, J lost 1 base, and 5 bases lay in between. The CDR3 is made up of 12 amino acids. This chain's CDR3 is CASSRTQETQYF. The CDR3, as DNA: TGTGCCAGCAGCCGGACCCAAGAGACCCAGTACTTC.

The CDR3 is CASSRFGESSYEQYF. CDR3 DNA sequence: TGTGCCAGTAGTAGATTCGGGGAGAGCTCCTACGAGCAGTACTTC. V is TRBV19 and J is TRBJ2-7; D possibly corresponds to TRBD2 (5 bases). The CDR3 is 15 amino acids. V was pared by 4 bases and J by 0 bases, with 13 bases between. Germline V gene data show CDR1 as LNHDA and CDR2 as SQIVND (reference sequence).

This clone was recorded once. This chain connects TRBV19 to TRBJ2-3; D remains ambiguous. The CDR3 length is 15 residues. Trimming stripped 3 bases from V and 1 base from J, with 11 bases between. The germline CDR1 and CDR2 sequences are LNHDA and SQIVND (reference sequence). CDR3 DNA sequence: TGTGCCAGTAGTATTATTCAGGCCGGCACAGATACGCAGTATTTT. Its protein is CASSIIQAGTDTQYF.

The chain couples TRBV19 to TRBJ2-5; D is perhaps TRBD2 (5 bases). Germline V gene data show CDR1 as LNHDA and CDR2 as SQIVND (reference sequence). There are 14 residues in the CDR3. V lost 4 bases and J 2 bases, leaving 11 bases between the germline ends. This CDR3 is CASSRADLQETQYF. CDR3 sequence (DNA): TGTGCCAGTAGTAGGGCGGACTTACAAGAGACCCAGTACTTC. Full variable domain (outside the CDR3, taken from reference TRBV19 and TRBJ2-5): DGGITQSPKYLFRKEGQNVTLSCEQNLNHDAMYWYRQDPGQGLRLIYYSQIVNDFQKGDIAEGYSVSREKKESFPLTVTSAQKNPTAFYLCASSRADLQETQYFGPGTRLLVL.

The J gene is TRBJ2-3, the V gene TRBV10-1, with TRBD2 identical over 14 bases. The CDR3 length is 16 residues. V lost 4 bases to trimming and J lost 6 bases; unmatched junction nucleotides: 6. Per germline, CDR1 WNHNN and CDR2 SYGVQD (reference sequence). In DNA form, the CDR3 reads TGCGCCAGCAGTGTGGGGACTAGCGGGAGTCTGGATACGCAGTATTTT. Protein sequence: CASSVGTSGSLDTQYF.

Worth noting for this clone: The same CDR3 can be traced to other DNA sequences in this sample. The chain employs TRBV2 and TRBJ2-2; the D call may be TRBD1 or TRBD2 (5 bases each). The CDR3 totals 14 residues. V shed 7 bases and J shed 2 bases, with 11 bases lying between them. The germline V gene encodes CDR1 SNHLY and CDR2 FYNNEI. Here the CDR3 reads CASTRGRNTGELFF. In nucleotides, the CDR3 is TGTGCCAGCACCCGGGGCAGAAACACCGGGGAGCTGTTTTTT.

The V gene is TRBV27, the J gene TRBJ1-4; unclear D gene. Germline CDR1 MNHEY, CDR2 SMNVEV (reference sequence). The CDR3 length is 14 residues. Trimming shortened V by 3 bases and J by 7 bases, and 12 bases separated the two germline ends. The CDR3 loop reads CASSFADGLEKLFF. CDR3 nucleotide sequence: TGTGCCAGCAGTTTCGCGGACGGCCTTGAAAAACTGTTTTTT.

The rearrangement joins TRBV28 to TRBJ1-2, with unresolved D. The CDR3 is 14 residues long. The V gene's germline CDR1 is MDHEN and CDR2 SYDVKM. Between the trimmed V and J ends, which lost 2 bases and 4 bases, there was a span of 11 bases. The chain's CDR3 is CASSLKGGSYGYTF. CDR3 DNA sequence: TGTGCCAGCAGTTTAAAGGGCGGAAGCTATGGCTACACCTTC.

The V and J genes are TRBV7-2 and TRBJ2-1, with 7 bases that match TRBD2. The ends lost 3 bases at V and 4 bases at J; junction bases unmatched: 6. Germline lookup yields CDR1 SGHTA and CDR2 FQGNSA. This CDR3 is 15 amino acids long. Here the CDR3 reads CASSFGSGFYNEQFF. CDR3 in DNA: TGTGCCAGCAGCTTTGGTAGCGGGTTTTACAATGAGCAGTTCTTC.

The gene calls are TRBV5-4 and TRBJ2-4, with 7 bases lining up with TRBD1. This CDR3 has 13 residues. V shed 2 bases, J shed 6 bases, and the junction held 2 bases outside the gene matches. Looked up from germline, CDR1 is SGHNT and CDR2 is YYREEE (reference sequence). The CDR3 loop is CASSLQGLNIQYF. The CDR3 DNA sequence: TGTGCCAGCAGCTTACAGGGGTTAAACATTCAGTACTTC.